The 25 T cell receptor beta chains presented below share a single source sample, sequenced in a study of shared clonotypes between healthy human individuals. Clones were read by immunoSEQ multiplex PCR, and TCRdb kept only the in-frame ones, dropping some. The sample records about 1.5 million clones, 95% to 99% being singletons. Sequenced sample: naive CD4+ T cells sorted from blood. Subset noted: CD45RA+ positively selected. Receptor source: a man aged 25 to 40 in good health.

This clone was recorded only once. The chain couples TRBV7-2 to TRBJ1-5; perhaps TRBD1 as D (5 bases). V shed 5 bases and J shed 0 bases, with 11 bases lying between them. This CDR3 comprises 15 residues. Germline V lookup: CDR1 SGHTA, CDR2 FQGNSA. CDR3 residues: CASSRGLNSNQPQHF. As DNA, the CDR3 is TGTGCCAGCAGCAGGGGACTTAATAGCAATCAGCCCCAGCATTTT.

Remarks on this clone: This sample also contains other DNA sequences that code for the same CDR3. The chain links TRBV5-1 to TRBJ1-5, with D uncertain. Germline V CDR1 and CDR2: SGHRS, YFSETQ. The germline V and J ends were trimmed by 2 bases and 5 bases, with 11 bases remaining between them. The CDR3 has 14 residues. CDR3 DNA sequence: TGCGCCAGCAGCTTATCCTCAGGAGATCAGCCCCAGCATTTT. It codes for CASSLSSGDQPQHF.

V usage is TRBV28 and J usage is TRBJ1-2, with TRBD1 matching over 8 bases. Per germline, CDR1 MDHEN and CDR2 SYDVKM. The junction had 4 bases not matched to a gene; V was cut back by 6 bases and J by 4 bases. The length of the CDR3 is 13 residues. CDR3 coding DNA: TGTGCCAGCAGCAGGGACAGGTTCTATGGCTACACCTTC. Encoded protein: CASSRDRFYGYTF.

The V and J genes are TRBV2 and TRBJ2-7; D ambiguous. Germline V gives CDR1 SNHLY, CDR2 FYNNEI. The V end was cut by 2 bases, the J end by 6 bases, with 5 bases between. This CDR3 spans 11 amino acids. The CDR3 here is CASSERSEQYF. CDR3 coding DNA: TGTGCCAGCAGTGAAAGAAGCGAGCAGTACTTC.

This chain links TRBV9 with TRBJ1-1; 9 bases line up with TRBD1. Trimming removed 3 bases from V and 5 bases from J; junction bases left unmatched: 8. Germline V lookup: CDR1 SGDLS, CDR2 YYNGEE. The CDR3 sequence is 15 residues long. Here the CDR3 reads CASSDGTGSYTEAFF. The CDR3 bases are TGTGCCAGCAGCGACGGGACAGGGAGTTATACTGAAGCTTTCTTT.

The J gene is TRBJ2-3, the V gene TRBV5-4; D perhaps matches TRBD2 (6 bases). From germline, CDR1 is SGHNT and CDR2 YYREEE (reference sequence). V lost 1 base and J 3 bases, leaving 9 bases between the germline ends. The CDR3 consists of 14 residues. The CDR3: CASSLTSITDTQYF. Written as DNA, the CDR3 is TGTGCCAGCAGCTTGACTAGCATTACAGATACGCAGTATTTT.

For this clone: Other DNA sequences within the sample encode an identical CDR3. This chain uses TRBV28 with TRBJ1-1; 8 bases agree with TRBD1. Germline V CDR1 and CDR2: MDHEN, SYDVKM. CDR3 length: 14 amino acids. V lost 5 bases and J lost 0; bases outside the gene matches: 2. This CDR3 reads CASSPGGMNTEAFF. CDR3 nucleotides: TGTGCCAGCAGTCCAGGGGGCATGAACACTGAAGCTTTCTTT. Full variable domain (outside the CDR3, taken from reference TRBV28 and TRBJ1-1): DVKVTQSSRYLVKRTGEKVFLECVQDMDHENMFWYRQDPGLGLRLIYFSYDVKMKEKGDIPEGYSVSREKKERFSLILESASTNQTSMYLCASSPGGMNTEAFFGQGTRLTVV.

The chain recombines TRBV30 with TRBJ1-2; D may be TRBD1 (5 bases). The germline V gene has CDR1 GTSNPN and CDR2 SVGIG (reference sequence). V lost 5 bases and J 4 bases, leaving 14 bases between the germline ends. The CDR3 totals 13 residues. The CDR3 coding sequence is TGTGCCTGGTATCCAGGGAGGGGCTATGGCTACACCTTC. This sequence encodes CAWYPGRGYGYTF.

The rearrangement uses TRBV19 and TRBJ1-2; no definite D call. This CDR3 is 15 amino acids long. V lost 5 bases and J lost 5, with 18 bases in between. Germline V gene lookup returns CDR1 LNHDA and CDR2 SQIVND (reference sequence). CDR3 protein: CASSVRDEGGYGYTF. The CDR3 coding sequence is TGTGCCAGTAGTGTTCGAGACGAGGGAGGGTATGGCTACACCTTC.

The chain has TRBV25-1 and TRBJ2-7; tentatively, D is TRBD2 (5 bases). Germline V gives CDR1 MGHDK, CDR2 SYGVNS. V was trimmed by 1 base and J by 1 base, leaving 17 bases between them. The CDR3 loop spans 17 amino acids. Here the CDR3 DNA reads TGTGCCAGCAGTGAATGGGTTATCGGGGAACATTCCTACGAGCAGTACTTC. Translated, it gives CASSEWVIGEHSYEQYF.

This chain links TRBV29-1 with TRBJ2-3; TRBD1 aligns across 7 bases. Per germline, CDR1 SQVTM and CDR2 ANQGSEA. The CDR3 runs to 15 residues. V lost 5 bases to trimming and J lost 0 bases; unmatched junction nucleotides: 8. CDR3 nucleotide sequence: TGCAGCGTTCTCCAGAACAGGGGTAGCACAGATACGCAGTATTTT. Its translation: CSVLQNRGSTDTQYF.

A note on this clone: Different DNA sequences within this sample yield the same CDR3. Here the CDR3 reads CASSPLATNTEAFF. CDR3 nucleotides: TGTGCCAGCTCACCACTAGCAACGAACACTGAAGCTTTCTTT. V and J are TRBV18 and TRBJ1-1; no clear D. Germline lookup yields CDR1 KGHSH and CDR2 LQKENI. The germline V and J ends were trimmed by 1 base and 1 base, with 7 bases remaining between them. CDR3 length equals 14 residues.

The chain is built from TRBV5-1 and TRBJ2-3; D is uncertain. Germline values: CDR1 SGHRS, CDR2 YFSETQ. The CDR3 is made up of 14 amino acids. The V and J ends lost 1 base and 6 bases respectively, with 12 bases between them. CDR3 in amino acids: CASSLRNLEDTQYF. The CDR3 DNA sequence: TGCGCCAGCAGCTTGAGGAATTTAGAGGATACGCAGTATTTT. The variable domain in full, with the rest retrieved from reference TRBV5-1 and TRBJ2-3, is KAGVTQTPRYLIKTRGQQVTLSCSPISGHRSVSWYQQTPGQGLQFLFEYFSETQRNKGNFPGRFSGRQFSNSRSEMNVSTLELGDSALYLCASSLRNLEDTQYFGPGTRLTVL.

The chain combines TRBV15 with TRBJ1-1, with D maybe TRBD1 (6 bases). CDR1 is LNHNV and CDR2 is YYDKDF in the germline V gene (reference sequence). This CDR3 comprises 16 residues. V was trimmed by 0 bases and J by 0 bases, leaving 11 bases between them. The CDR3 loop is CATSRDAGAVNTEAFF. CDR3 bases: TGTGCCACCAGCAGAGATGCAGGGGCCGTGAACACTGAAGCTTTCTTT.

The chain joins TRBV19 to TRBJ2-5; TRBD2 matches at 8 bases. The CDR3 contains 14 residues. CDR1 LNHDA and CDR2 SQIVND come from the germline V gene (reference sequence). The V segment lost 4 bases and the J segment 6 bases; nucleotides outside the gene matches: 7. CDR3 sequence reads: CASSTSGTRKTQYF. CDR3 bases: TGTGCCAGTAGTACTTCCGGGACTAGAAAGACCCAGTACTTC.

The CDR3: CASSSRGDTGYTF. CDR3 nucleotides: TGTGCCAGCAGTTCGCGGGGCGACACTGGCTACACCTTC. The chain joins TRBV5-5 to TRBJ1-2, with a possible D match to TRBD1 (5 bases). This CDR3 region has 13 residues. The V gene lost 5 bases and the J gene lost 7 bases, with 15 bases spanning the gap. Germline values: CDR1 SGHKS, CDR2 YYEKEE (reference sequence).

The chain combines TRBV7-2 with TRBJ2-7; tentative D call: TRBD1 (6 bases). Trimming took off 5 bases at V and 3 bases at J, with 14 bases between the two ends. The germline CDR1 and CDR2 sequences are SGHTA and FQGNSA. This CDR3 has 14 residues. The CDR3 sequence: CASSTQTGNYEQYF. For the CDR3, the DNA is TGTGCCAGCAGCACACAGACAGGTAACTACGAGCAGTACTTC. Using reference TRBV7-2 and TRBJ2-7 for the parts outside the CDR3, the full variable domain is GAGVSQSPSNKVTEKGKDVELRCDPISGHTALYWYRQSLGQGLEFLIYFQGNSAPDKSGLPSDRFSAERTGGSVSTLTIQRTQQEDSAVYLCASSTQTGNYEQYFGPGTRLTVT.

The chain uses TRBV28 and TRBJ2-1; TRBD2 matches at 8 bases. Germline lookup yields CDR1 MDHEN and CDR2 SYDVKM. This CDR3 region has 13 residues. V was clipped by 8 bases and J by 6 bases; unmatched bases: 6. In DNA form, the CDR3 reads TGTGCCAGCCGCAAAGCGGGAGCCAATGAGCAGTTCTTC. As protein: CASRKAGANEQFF.

CDR3 coding DNA: TGTGCCACCAGCCCGGGACTAGAGCCTCCCTACGAGCAGTACTTC. As protein: CATSPGLEPPYEQYF. The chain recombines TRBV15 with TRBJ2-7; 8 bases are a match to TRBD2. The CDR3 is 15 residues long. Trimming cost V 5 bases and J 2 bases; bases outside gene matches: 8. The germline CDR1 and CDR2 sequences are LNHNV and YYDKDF (reference sequence).

J is TRBJ2-5 and V is TRBV11-2; 7 positions match TRBD1. J lost 4 bases, V lost 1 base, and 12 bases had no gene match. Looked up from germline, CDR1 is SGHAT and CDR2 is FQNNGV. This CDR3 is built from 17 residues. The CDR3 here is CASSLGPQWDRLETQYF. Here the CDR3 DNA reads TGTGCCAGCAGCTTAGGACCCCAGTGGGACAGACTAGAGACCCAGTACTTC.

The rearrangement joins TRBV4-1 to TRBJ2-7, with D tentatively TRBD1 (6 bases). Per the germline V gene, CDR1 is MGHRA and CDR2 is YSYEKL. Between the trimmed V and J ends, which lost 4 bases and 4 bases, there was a span of 14 bases. CDR3 length equals 14 residues. Here the CDR3 DNA reads TGCGCCAGCAGCCGGACAGAGGATTATTACGAGCAGTACTTC. It specifies CASSRTEDYYEQYF.

In its sample, this clone was seen once. CDR3 loop: CASRGTGGTEAFF. CDR3 nucleotide sequence: TGTGCCAGCAGGGGGACAGGGGGCACTGAAGCTTTCTTT. The rearrangement uses TRBV25-1 and TRBJ1-1, with TRBD1 matching 11 bases. The V segment lost 6 bases and the J segment 4 bases; nucleotides outside the gene matches: 1. The length of the CDR3 is 13 residues. Per the germline V gene, CDR1 is MGHDK and CDR2 is SYGVNS.

The V and J genes are TRBV19 and TRBJ1-1; tentatively, D is TRBD1 (5 bases). Trimming pared 8 bases from V and 1 base from J, leaving 20 bases between. The CDR3 has 16 amino acids. The germline CDR1 and CDR2 sequences are LNHDA and SQIVND (reference sequence). This CDR3 reads CASGRGSRRWNTEAFF. CDR3 coding DNA: TGTGCCAGTGGACGGGGGTCGCGACGTTGGAACACTGAAGCTTTCTTT.

The CDR3 DNA is TGTGCCAGCAGTGAAGCTAGGACACCTTACAATGAGCAGTTCTTC. This translates into CASSEARTPYNEQFF. The rearrangement links TRBV2 to TRBJ2-1, with D possibly matching TRBD1 (5 bases). This CDR3 spans 15 amino acids. Germline V lookup: CDR1 SNHLY, CDR2 FYNNEI. V was trimmed by 0 bases and J by 4 bases, leaving 10 bases between them.

The CDR3 spells CASSAYSLAGRANTGELFF. The DNA for the CDR3 is TGTGCCAGCAGTGCGTATAGCCTAGCGGGACGAGCGAACACCGGGGAGCTGTTTTTT. The chain is built from TRBV2 and TRBJ2-2; TRBD2 agrees at 9 bases. With 4 bases clipped from V and 0 bases from J, the junction kept 12 bases outside the gene matches. The germline CDR1 and CDR2 sequences are SNHLY and FYNNEI. The CDR3 covers 19 residues.